This TCR beta chain was retrieved from a study of T cell clonality in common variable immunodeficiency. The CDR3 is made up of 15 amino acids. Germline V CDR1 and CDR2: GTSNPN, SVGIG (reference sequence). With 3 bases clipped from V and 3 bases from J, the junction kept 6 bases outside the gene matches. Many counts were recorded for this clone. The read ends 3 residues early relative to the CDR3; the germline J gene fills the gap. TCRdb's table, derived via immunoSEQ multiplex PCR, lists solely in-frame clones and lacks some. Singletons are absent from the sample, which has about 81,000 clones. The genes are TRBV30 and TRBJ1-5, with 9 bases lining up with TRBD1. The clonotype was recovered from a person aged 18 to 75 in good health. Sequencing was done on a sample of peripheral blood mononuclear cells. Partial CDR3 DNA: TGTGCCTGGAGCTCCGGGACAGGGCCCAATCAGCCC. The encoded protein is CAWSSGTGPNQP. The full CDR3 sequence reads CAWSSGTGPNQPQHF.